The present T cell receptor (beta chain) was sequenced within a study of OX40 agonist ivuxolimab in advanced cancers. Looking at the study overall: While on treatment, patients had intravenous ivuxolimab at 0.01 to 10 mg/kg every 2 weeks. Past anti-PD-1, anti-PD-L1 or anti-CTLA-4 therapy was accepted, and 30% to 50% had received some.

Study conclusions and caveats: Mean expanded clone counts were higher in CD8+ than CD4+ T cells. People who partly responded at 0.1-3.0 mg/kg had some of the least clonal expansion seen.

Clones were read by immunoSEQ multiplex PCR, and TCRdb kept only the in-frame ones, dropping some. The repertoire includes approximately 13,000 clones, 76% of them detected once, and approximately 16% sits in the top ten. Points on this clone: Antigen unknown.

Deletions cut 2 bases from V and 8 bases from J, with 3 bases between. The germline V gene has CDR1 MNHEY and CDR2 SVGAGI. The CDR3 consists of 10 residues. The receptor was isolated from an adult with an advanced solid tumor such as melanoma, head and neck, liver or kidney cancer. V is TRBV6-5 and J is TRBJ1-2; no reliable D call. The specimen was CD4+ or CD8+ T cells sorted from blood, collected in a trial of the OX40 agonist ivuxolimab. The CDR3 region has the DNA TGTGCCAGCAGTTACGGCGGCTACACCTTC. Translating gives CASSYGGYTF.